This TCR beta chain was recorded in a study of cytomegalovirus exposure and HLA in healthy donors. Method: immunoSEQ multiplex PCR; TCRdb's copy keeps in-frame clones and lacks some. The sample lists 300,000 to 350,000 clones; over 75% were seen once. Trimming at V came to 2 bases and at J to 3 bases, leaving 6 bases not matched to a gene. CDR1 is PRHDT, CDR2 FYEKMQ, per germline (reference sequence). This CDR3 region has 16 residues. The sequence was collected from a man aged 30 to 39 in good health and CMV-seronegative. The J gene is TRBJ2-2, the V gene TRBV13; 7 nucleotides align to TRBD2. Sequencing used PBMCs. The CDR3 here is CASSLRGLVHTGELFF. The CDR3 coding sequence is TGTGCCAGCAGCTTACGCGGACTAGTCCACACCGGGGAGCTGTTTTTT.